Each of the 29 T cell receptor beta chains below was sequenced from the same sample in a study of OX40 agonist ivuxolimab in advanced cancers. TCRdb's copy holds only in-frame clones and misses some; the assay was immunoSEQ multiplex PCR. In the table there are tens of thousands of clones, about 89% of which are singletons. The material sequenced was CD4+ or CD8+ T cells sorted from blood, taken in a trial of the OX40 agonist ivuxolimab. The receptors derive from an adult with an advanced solid tumor such as melanoma, head and neck, liver or kidney cancer.

The chain combines TRBV2 with TRBJ1-5; maybe TRBD1 (6 bases). Trimming left V 4 bases short and J 6 bases short, with 16 bases between. Per the germline V gene, CDR1 is SNHLY and CDR2 is FYNNEI. The CDR3 is 15 residues long. CDR3 nucleotides: TGTGCCAGCAGTGTCGTAGGGGGAGGGGTTCAGCCCCAGCATTTT. Protein sequence: CASSVVGGGVQPQHF. Full variable domain (outside the CDR3, taken from reference TRBV2 and TRBJ1-5): EPEVTQTPSHQVTQMGQEVILRCVPISNHLYFYWYRQILGQKVEFLVSFYNNEISEKSEIFDDQFSVERPDGSNFTLKIRSTKLEDSAMYFCASSVVGGGVQPQHFGDGTRLSIL.

The chain couples TRBV28 to TRBJ1-2; D unresolved. Looked up from germline, CDR1 is MDHEN and CDR2 is SYDVKM. CDR3 length: 13 amino acids. V dropped 3 bases and J dropped 3 bases, with 8 bases sitting between them. CDR3 DNA sequence: TGTGCCAGCAGTTTTATGGCGGACTATGGCTACACCTTC. Translating gives CASSFMADYGYTF.

The rearrangement joins TRBV6-5 to TRBJ1-2; 7 bases map to TRBD1. The V segment lost 4 bases and the J segment 3 bases; nucleotides outside the gene matches: 8. The germline gives CDR1 MNHEY, CDR2 SVGAGI. The CDR3 spans 15 residues. DNA of the CDR3: TGTGCCAGCAGTTCCTCACAGGGGCGAGACTATGGCTACACCTTC. Its protein is CASSSSQGRDYGYTF.

The chain couples TRBV10-2 to TRBJ2-1, with unresolved D. Germline lookup yields CDR1 WSHSY and CDR2 SAAADI. This CDR3 has 12 amino acids. V dropped 6 bases and J dropped 6 bases, with 9 bases sitting between them. The CDR3 sequence is CASRATFNEQFF. In DNA, the CDR3 is TGCGCCAGCAGAGCCACTTTCAATGAGCAGTTCTTC.

The chain has TRBV18 and TRBJ2-6; the match to TRBD1 covers 10 bases. V shed 4 bases and J 2 bases; nucleotides not matched to a gene: 14. The CDR3 extends over 20 amino acids. Germline CDR1 and CDR2: KGHSH and LQKENI. The CDR3 region has the DNA TGTGCCAGCTCACGAGAAACCTCGGGACAGGGGAAGGCTGGGGCCAACGTCCTGACTTTC. This encodes CASSRETSGQGKAGANVLTF.

J is TRBJ2-3 and V is TRBV11-3; D is unresolved. In germline, CDR1 is SGHNT, CDR2 YENEEA. The CDR3 extends over 13 amino acids. V was clipped by 1 base and J by 2 bases, with 4 bases between them. The CDR3 spells CASSLGLTDTQYF. The CDR3 DNA reads TGTGCCAGCAGCTTAGGACTCACAGATACGCAGTATTTT.

The chain combines TRBV19 with TRBJ1-3; D gene ambiguous. Deletions cut 6 bases from V and 4 bases from J, with 16 bases between. Germline V gene sequence: CDR1 LNHDA, CDR2 SQIVND (reference sequence). The CDR3 extends over 15 amino acids. CDR3 sequence (DNA): TGTGCCAGTAGATGGGCCGGAACCCACGGAAACACCATATATTTT. This encodes CASRWAGTHGNTIYF.

J is TRBJ2-5 and V is TRBV10-3; D not certain. This CDR3 is built from 13 residues. The V gene's germline CDR1 is ENHRY and CDR2 SYGVKD. V lost 4 bases and J 2 bases, leaving 8 bases between the germline ends. The CDR3 DNA reads as TGTGCCATCAGTGGGCAAACACAAGAGACCCAGTACTTC. As protein: CAISGQTQETQYF.

The CDR3 loop reads CASSLAVYGDTEAFF. As DNA, the CDR3 is TGTGCCAGCAGCTTAGCCGTCTATGGAGACACTGAAGCTTTCTTT. This rearrangement joins TRBV11-3 to TRBJ1-1; D is unclear. V shed 1 base and J shed 3 bases, with 12 bases lying between them. Germline lookup yields CDR1 SGHNT and CDR2 YENEEA. The CDR3 sequence is 15 residues long.

V and J are TRBV6-1 and TRBJ1-1; weak D call: TRBD1 (6 bases). The CDR3 totals 11 residues. From germline, CDR1 is MNHNS and CDR2 SASEGT. Trimming cost V 6 bases and J 10 bases, with 12 bases left between them. The CDR3 coding sequence is TGTGCCAGCAGAACAGGGACGGCAGCTTTCTTT. Translation: CASRTGTAAFF.

The genes are TRBV10-3 and TRBJ2-3; the D is unclear. Trimming stripped 11 bases from V and 0 bases from J, with 15 bases between. This CDR3 is 14 amino acids long. Germline lookup yields CDR1 ENHRY and CDR2 SYGVKD. CDR3 sequence (DNA): TGTGCCGTCCGAGTCGGGTCTAGCACAGATACGCAGTATTTT. It codes for CAVRVGSSTDTQYF.

V gene TRBV6-1 combines with J gene TRBJ1-2; D is undetermined. Between the trimmed V and J ends, which lost 3 bases and 2 bases, there was a span of 10 bases. Germline loops: CDR1 MNHNS, CDR2 SASEGT. The CDR3 is made up of 14 amino acids. The CDR3 sequence is CASSDARANYGYTF. The CDR3 DNA is TGTGCCAGCAGTGATGCGAGGGCCAACTATGGCTACACCTTC.

The V call is TRBV11-3, the J call TRBJ2-3, with D possibly matching TRBD2 (5 bases). Germline V gene lookup returns CDR1 SGHNT and CDR2 YENEEA. Trimming took 0 bases from V and 2 from J, leaving 9 bases between them. This CDR3 is 15 amino acids long. CDR3 sequence reads: CASSLDGSYTDTQYF. The CDR3 region has the DNA TGTGCCAGCAGCTTAGATGGGAGTTACACAGATACGCAGTATTTT.

Here the CDR3 reads CATFTGTGSDTQYF. CDR3 DNA sequence: TGTGCCACCTTCACCGGGACAGGATCAGATACGCAGTATTTT. The chain uses TRBV6-1 and TRBJ2-3; 8 bases align to TRBD1. CDR3 length: 14 residues. Germline values: CDR1 MNHNS, CDR2 SASEGT. J was trimmed by 4 bases and V by 10 bases; bases with no gene match: 10.

The V call is TRBV28, the J call TRBJ1-4; D is unclear. Germline assignment: CDR1 MDHEN and CDR2 SYDVKM. V was pared by 5 bases and J by 0 bases, with 16 bases between. The CDR3 loop spans 17 amino acids. The CDR3 loop reads CASSATNLAATNEKLFF. In DNA, the CDR3 is TGTGCCAGCAGTGCAACCAACTTAGCTGCAACTAATGAAAAACTGTTTTTT.

The table lists this clone with a few counts. This chain connects TRBV7-2 to TRBJ1-5, with D possibly TRBD1 on 5 matching bases. Germline CDR1 and CDR2: SGHTA and FQGNSA. The CDR3 totals 15 residues. Trimming removed 5 bases at V and 4 bases at J, with 15 bases between. Here the CDR3 reads CASSRGGMGNQPQHF. CDR3 sequence (DNA): TGTGCCAGCAGCCGGGGGGGGATGGGAAATCAGCCCCAGCATTTT.

The chain uses TRBV18 and TRBJ1-5; D not certain. The germline V gene encodes CDR1 KGHSH and CDR2 LQKENI. The CDR3 contains 14 residues. Trimming left V 6 bases short and J 0 bases short, with 9 bases between. The CDR3 is CASSSPGSNQPQHF. CDR3 nucleotides: TGTGCCAGCTCGTCGCCGGGTAGCAATCAGCCCCAGCATTTT.

Regarding this clone: At one of its ends the junction is not consistent with the germline gene, which may arise from a read error. This chain connects TRBV7-9 to TRBJ2-1, with D unclear. Germline-derived CDR1 and CDR2 are SEHNR and FQNEAQ (reference sequence). The CDR3 extends over 12 amino acids. The CDR3 nucleotides read TGTGCCGGCAGCTTAGACATCAGGGAGCAGTTCTTC. Translated: CAGSLDIREQFF.

This clone occurred once. The chain uses TRBV11-3 and TRBJ2-7, with a possible D match to TRBD2 (5 bases). CDR3 length: 14 amino acids. Trimming cost V 6 bases and J 1 base, with 13 bases left between them. CDR1 is SGHNT and CDR2 is YENEEA in the germline V gene. DNA of the CDR3: TGTGCCAGCAGATCACAGCGGTCATCCTACGAGCAGTACTTC. It translates to CASRSQRSSYEQYF.

The chain uses TRBV30 and TRBJ1-2; 7 bases match TRBD1. The ends lost 1 base at V and 4 bases at J; junction bases unmatched: 3. Germline V gene lookup returns CDR1 GTSNPN and CDR2 SVGIG (reference sequence). This CDR3 is 13 amino acids long. The CDR3 DNA follows: TGTGCCTGGAGTGGCGGGACAGTCTATGGCTACACCTTC. Translation gives CAWSGGTVYGYTF.

The chain employs TRBV28 and TRBJ2-4, with a possible D match to TRBD1 (5 bases). CDR3 size: 14 residues. Trimming shortened V by 9 bases and J by 7 bases, and 19 bases separated the two germline ends. From germline, CDR1 is MDHEN and CDR2 SYDVKM. This CDR3 is CASVRDSGSNIQYF. The CDR3 DNA reads as TGTGCCAGTGTCAGGGATAGTGGGTCGAACATTCAGTACTTC.

The chain employs TRBV2 and TRBJ2-7; D call uncertain. The V gene's germline CDR1 is SNHLY and CDR2 FYNNEI. V shed 7 bases and J shed 0 bases, with 13 bases lying between them. CDR3 length equals 14 residues. The CDR3 region is CASNAAASSYEQYF. CDR3 in DNA: TGTGCCAGCAACGCGGCAGCCTCCTCCTACGAGCAGTACTTC.

This clone has a handful of counts. The chain recombines TRBV11-2 with TRBJ2-7; D not resolved. Germline CDR1 and CDR2: SGHAT and FQNNGV. Between the trimmed V and J ends, which lost 3 bases and 7 bases, there was a span of 22 bases. This CDR3 comprises 16 residues. The CDR3 DNA reads TGTGCCAGCAGCTTCGCTCTTAGACCAGCTTCGTGGGAGCAGTACTTC. Protein product: CASSFALRPASWEQYF.

The gene calls are TRBV28 and TRBJ1-5; D is unresolved. This CDR3 comprises 12 residues. Trimming took 8 bases from V and 1 from J, leaving 6 bases between them. Per germline, CDR1 MDHEN and CDR2 SYDVKM. The CDR3 sequence is CASHTSNQPQHF. DNA for the CDR3: TGTGCCAGCCACACCAGCAATCAGCCCCAGCATTTT. Full variable domain (rest looked up from reference TRBV28 and TRBJ1-5): DVKVTQSSRYLVKRTGEKVFLECVQDMDHENMFWYRQDPGLGLRLIYFSYDVKMKEKGDIPEGYSVSREKKERFSLILESASTNQTSMYLCASHTSNQPQHFGDGTRLSIL.

This rearrangement joins TRBV7-8 to TRBJ1-2; possibly TRBD1 for D (6 bases). Germline V gene data show CDR1 as SGHVS and CDR2 as FQNEAQ. V was shortened by 1 base and J by 4 bases, with 16 bases between the two germline ends. This CDR3 region has 16 residues. As DNA, the CDR3 is TGTGCCAGCAGCTTAGTTTCGGCAGGGGCAGGCTATGGCTACACCTTC. Its protein is CASSLVSAGAGYGYTF. Using reference TRBV7-8 and TRBJ1-2 for the parts outside the CDR3, the full variable domain is GAGVSQSPRYKVAKRGQDVALRCDPISGHVSLFWYQQALGQGPEFLTYFQNEAQLDKSGLPSDRFFAERPEGSVSTLKIQRTQQEDSAVYLCASSLVSAGAGYGYTFGSGTRLTVV.

The genes are TRBV4-2 and TRBJ2-1; D not resolved. Trimming cost V 1 base and J 3 bases, with 10 bases left between them. This CDR3 has 15 amino acids. Germline loops: CDR1 LGHNA, CDR2 YNFKEQ. The CDR3 DNA follows: TGTGCCAGCAGCCAAGGCTCGTCTCTCTACAATGAGCAGTTCTTC. Translated: CASSQGSSLYNEQFF.

V usage is TRBV27 and J usage is TRBJ2-5; 8 bases align to TRBD2. Germline V gene sequence: CDR1 MNHEY, CDR2 SMNVEV (reference sequence). The CDR3 is made up of 17 amino acids. V shed 8 bases, J shed 1 base, and the junction held 15 bases outside the gene matches. The CDR3 DNA follows: TGTGCCAGCGGGGATCCTATCGGGAGGGCCGCCCAAGAGACCCAGTACTTC. Translating it yields CASGDPIGRAAQETQYF.

This clone occurred once. The CDR3 nucleotides read TGTGCCAGCAGCAAAAGGGGCGGCGAGCGATCGGGCTACACCTTC. Its protein product is CASSKRGGERSGYTF. The rearrangement links TRBV21-1 to TRBJ1-2; the D segment call TRBD1 is taken from the table without a DNA check. TRBV21-1 is a documented pseudogene. The CDR3 extends over 15 amino acids.

The chain has TRBV15 and TRBJ2-5, with D possibly being TRBD1 or TRBD2 (5 bases each). Germline V CDR1 and CDR2: LNHNV, YYDKDF (reference sequence). The CDR3 is 15 residues long. The ends were cut back, 0 bases at V and 4 bases at J, with 12 bases in the middle. The CDR3 loop is CATSRDRGGGETQYF. DNA of the CDR3: TGTGCCACCAGCAGAGATAGGGGCGGAGGAGAGACCCAGTACTTC.